Each of the 16 T cell receptor beta chains below was sequenced from the same sample in a study of shared clonotypes between healthy human individuals. The table came from immunoSEQ multiplex PCR; TCRdb's copy has only in-frame clones and leaves some out. Of a few million clones listed, 85% to 95% are singletons. The sequenced material came from naive CD4+ T cells sorted from blood. This sample's subset: CD45RA+ positively selected. All receptors come from a young man in good health.

This chain connects TRBV19 to TRBJ1-1; D call uncertain. Trimming left V 3 bases short and J 7 bases short, with 12 bases between. This CDR3 comprises 13 residues. The V gene's germline CDR1 is LNHDA and CDR2 SQIVND (reference sequence). CDR3 residues: CASSMRGELEAFF. DNA of the CDR3: TGTGCCAGTAGTATGCGGGGAGAACTTGAAGCTTTCTTT. The entire variable domain, with the rest obtained from reference TRBV19 and TRBJ1-1, is as follows: DGGITQSPKYLFRKEGQNVTLSCEQNLNHDAMYWYRQDPGQGLRLIYYSQIVNDFQKGDIAEGYSVSREKKESFPLTVTSAQKNPTAFYLCASSMRGELEAFFGQGTRLTVV.

The J gene is TRBJ2-5, the V gene TRBV10-1; D may be TRBD2 (6 bases). The length of the CDR3 is 15 residues. From germline, CDR1 is WNHNN and CDR2 SYGVQD (reference sequence). The V end lost 4 bases, the J end lost 2 bases, and 14 bases lay between the germline ends. The CDR3 bases are TGCGCCAGCAGTGTCGGAGGGGCGAGACAAGAGACCCAGTACTTC. It encodes CASSVGGARQETQYF.

This chain joins TRBV7-2 and TRBJ2-1; D possibly corresponds to TRBD2 (6 bases). Germline V gene sequence: CDR1 SGHTA, CDR2 FQGNSA. V lost 7 bases and J 6 bases, leaving 16 bases between the germline ends. The CDR3 spans 14 residues. This CDR3 is CASTPSSGVNEQFF. CDR3 coding DNA: TGTGCCAGCACCCCCTCGTCGGGAGTCAATGAGCAGTTCTTC.

V usage is TRBV7-3 and J usage is TRBJ1-1; tentatively, D is TRBD1 (6 bases). V was pared by 1 base and J by 14 bases, with 11 bases between. The V gene's germline CDR1 is SGHTA and CDR2 FQGTGA. CDR3 length: 11 residues. The CDR3 is CASSLMGHSFF. The CDR3 nucleotides are TGTGCCAGCAGCTTAATGGGACACTCGTTCTTT. Filled out from reference TRBV7-3 and TRBJ1-1, the complete variable domain reads GAGVSQTPSNKVTEKGKYVELRCDPISGHTALYWYRQSLGQGPEFLIYFQGTGAADDSGLPNDRFFAVRPEGSVSTLKIQRTERGDSAVYLCASSLMGHSFFGQGTRLTVV.

The gene calls are TRBV10-2 and TRBJ1-1; the D gene is possibly TRBD1 (5 bases). Trimming cost V 8 bases and J 0 bases, with 16 bases left between them. CDR1 is WSHSY, CDR2 SAAADI, per germline. The CDR3 sequence is 15 residues long. The CDR3, as DNA: TGCGCCAGCCTCCGTACCCGGGGGTTGAACACTGAAGCTTTCTTT. It yields the protein CASLRTRGLNTEAFF.

The rearrangement uses TRBV14 and TRBJ2-1; 7 nucleotides line up with TRBD2. Per germline, CDR1 SGHDN and CDR2 FVKESK. V lost 4 bases to trimming and J lost 3 bases; unmatched junction nucleotides: 9. This CDR3 is 16 amino acids long. The CDR3 loop is CASSPMPSGVYNEQFF. CDR3 DNA: TGTGCCAGCAGCCCCATGCCCAGCGGGGTCTACAATGAGCAGTTCTTC.

The chain has TRBV4-1 and TRBJ1-2; D gene uncertain. Germline V CDR1 and CDR2: MGHRA, YSYEKL. This CDR3 has 16 residues. V lost 1 base and J 3 bases, leaving 15 bases between the germline ends. The CDR3 coding sequence is TGCGCCAGCAGCCAAGGATGGACGGAAAGGTACTATGGCTACACCTTC. Translating it yields CASSQGWTERYYGYTF.

This clone was seen just once. This chain uses TRBV30 with TRBJ1-6; D possibly corresponds to TRBD1 (5 bases). Trimming pared 5 bases from V and 5 bases from J, leaving 10 bases between. This CDR3 is built from 13 residues. The germline gives CDR1 GTSNPN, CDR2 SVGIG (reference sequence). The CDR3 reads CAWGTDNNSPLHF. The CDR3 DNA reads TGTGCCTGGGGGACGGATAATAATTCACCCCTCCACTTT.

V usage is TRBV18 and J usage is TRBJ1-5; 7 bases fit TRBD1. Germline V CDR1 and CDR2: KGHSH, LQKENI. Trimming cost V 3 bases and J 2 bases; bases outside gene matches: 7. The CDR3 covers 16 residues. The CDR3 sequence: CASSPTGMGGNQPQHF. The CDR3 DNA follows: TGTGCCAGCTCACCGACAGGGATGGGTGGCAATCAGCCCCAGCATTTT. The entire variable domain, with the rest obtained from reference TRBV18 and TRBJ1-5, is as follows: NAGVMQNPRHLVRRRGQEARLRCSPMKGHSHVYWYRQLPEEGLKFMVYLQKENIIDESGMPKERFSAEFPKEGPSILRIQQVVRGDSAAYFCASSPTGMGGNQPQHFGDGTRLSIL.

The chain is built from TRBV14 and TRBJ2-5; 8 bases are a match to TRBD2. CDR1 and CDR2 from the germline V gene are SGHDN and FVKESK. The length of the CDR3 is 15 residues. V lost 5 bases, J lost 4 bases, and 9 bases stayed unmatched. CDR3 DNA sequence: TGTGCCAGCAGCAGCTTCGGGGGGGCCCGAGAGACCCAGTACTTC. Protein product: CASSSFGGARETQYF.

The chain combines TRBV10-3 with TRBJ2-5, with D unclear. Germline values: CDR1 ENHRY, CDR2 SYGVKD. Trimming removed 3 bases from V and 5 bases from J, with 19 bases in between. The CDR3 totals 16 residues. For the CDR3, the DNA is TGTGCCATCAGTGATATTGGCGGAACCCTTGGGGAGACCCAGTACTTC. The encoded protein is CAISDIGGTLGETQYF.

V gene TRBV6-1 combines with J gene TRBJ1-3; possibly TRBD1 for D (5 bases). The V gene lost 8 bases and the J gene lost 6 bases, with 11 bases spanning the gap. From germline, CDR1 is MNHNS and CDR2 SASEGT. This CDR3 has 12 amino acids. The CDR3 loop reads CASEGASNTIYF. In nucleotides, the CDR3 is TGTGCCAGCGAAGGGGCATCAAACACCATATATTTT.

The CDR3 protein is CASSPPGSSYEQYF. CDR3 nucleotides: TGTGCCAGCAGCCCCCCAGGTAGCTCCTACGAGCAGTACTTC. The gene calls are TRBV7-9 and TRBJ2-5; no clear D. The DNA end is more similar to TRBJ2-7, so the J call may be wrong. The V gene's germline CDR1 is SEHNR and CDR2 FQNEAQ (reference sequence). The CDR3 contains 14 residues.

The rearrangement joins TRBV6-1 to TRBJ2-7, with TRBD1 matching over 11 bases. Trimming at V came to 2 bases and at J to 7 bases, leaving 7 bases not matched to a gene. The CDR3 is 15 amino acids. The germline V gene encodes CDR1 MNHNS and CDR2 SASEGT. CDR3 sequence: CASSERGQGAGEQYF. The CDR3 DNA follows: TGTGCCAGCAGTGAAAGAGGACAGGGGGCCGGGGAGCAGTACTTC.

V gene TRBV28 combines with J gene TRBJ1-6, with D maybe TRBD1 (5 bases). Trimming pared 7 bases from V and 4 bases from J, leaving 17 bases between. CDR1 is MDHEN and CDR2 is SYDVKM in the germline V gene. The CDR3 is made up of 16 amino acids. The CDR3 protein is CASILGRSGYNSPLHF. CDR3 bases: TGTGCCAGCATCCTGGGACGGTCAGGGTATAATTCACCCCTCCACTTT.

V and J are TRBV19 and TRBJ1-2; 9 bases agree with TRBD1. J lost 3 bases, V lost 7 bases, and 12 bases had no gene match. Germline V gene sequence: CDR1 LNHDA, CDR2 SQIVND (reference sequence). This CDR3 has 16 amino acids. CDR3 region: CASKRGGTGNDYGYTF. The CDR3 DNA follows: TGTGCCAGTAAAAGAGGAGGGACAGGGAATGACTATGGCTACACCTTC.